The source of this TCR beta chain is a study of blood T cell repertoires in COVID-19. The data were produced by immunoSEQ multiplex PCR, yet TCRdb's version contains in-frame clones alone and is incomplete. This table holds over 200,000 clones, about 90% found once. CDR1 and CDR2 from the germline V gene are KGHDR and SFDVKD. The V and J ends lost 4 bases and 8 bases, in that order; junction bases with no gene match: 18. This CDR3 comprises 18 residues. This rearrangement joins TRBV24-1 to TRBJ2-1, with 8 bases identical to TRBD1. Sequencing was carried out using peripheral blood. The sequence was obtained from a man in his forties with active or convalescent COVID-19. CDR3 coding DNA: TGTGCCACCAGTGACAGACCCGGGACAGGCGAGACCCTCCATGAGCAGTTCTTC. Protein sequence: CATSDRPGTGETLHEQFF.